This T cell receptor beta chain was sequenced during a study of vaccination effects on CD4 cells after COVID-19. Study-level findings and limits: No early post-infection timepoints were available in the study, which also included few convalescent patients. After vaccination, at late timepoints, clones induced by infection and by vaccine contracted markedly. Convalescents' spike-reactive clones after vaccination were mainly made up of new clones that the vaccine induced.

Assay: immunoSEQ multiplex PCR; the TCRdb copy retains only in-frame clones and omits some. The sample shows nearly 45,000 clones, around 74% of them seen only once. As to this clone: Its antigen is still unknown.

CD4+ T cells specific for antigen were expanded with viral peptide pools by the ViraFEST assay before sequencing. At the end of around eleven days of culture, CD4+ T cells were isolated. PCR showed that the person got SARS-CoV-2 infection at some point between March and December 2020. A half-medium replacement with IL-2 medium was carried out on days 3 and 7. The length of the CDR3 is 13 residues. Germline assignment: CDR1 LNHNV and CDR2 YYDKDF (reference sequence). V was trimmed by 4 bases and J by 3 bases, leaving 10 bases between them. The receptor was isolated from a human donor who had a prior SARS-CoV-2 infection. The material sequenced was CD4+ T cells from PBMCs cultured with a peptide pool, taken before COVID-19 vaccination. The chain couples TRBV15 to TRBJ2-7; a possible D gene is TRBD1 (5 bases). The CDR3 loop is CATSNPGIYEQYF. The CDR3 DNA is TGTGCCACCAGCAACCCAGGGATCTACGAGCAGTACTTC.